Listed here is a single TCR beta chain. Its matching antigen is unknown. Sampling times: baseline, cycle 4 day 1, cycle 7 day 1. This CDR3 is 16 amino acids long. The germline V gene encodes CDR1 SGDLS and CDR2 YYNGEE. V lost 5 bases and J lost 2; bases outside the gene matches: 7. Libraries were prepared by immunoSEQ multiplex PCR; TCRdb keeps only in-frame clonotypes and omits some of them. Counted here are around 38,000 clones, approximately 92% occurring once; the ten biggest clones make up 9.5%. The sample belongs to a study of OX40 agonist ivuxolimab in advanced cancers. Whole-study context: Hepatocellular carcinoma, melanoma, renal cell or head and neck cancer affected the dose-escalation patients. Study-level findings and limits: Expanded clones belonging to CD8+ T cells outnumbered, on average, those of CD4+.

The source is an adult with an advanced solid tumor such as melanoma, head and neck, liver or kidney cancer. The chain has TRBV9 and TRBJ2-1, with 10 bases fitting TRBD2. Sequencing used CD4+ or CD8+ T cells sorted from blood, obtained in a trial of the OX40 agonist ivuxolimab. The DNA for the CDR3 is TGTGCCAGCAGTTTCGGGGGGACTAGCGCCTACAATGAGCAGTTCTTC. Translation gives CASSFGGTSAYNEQFF.